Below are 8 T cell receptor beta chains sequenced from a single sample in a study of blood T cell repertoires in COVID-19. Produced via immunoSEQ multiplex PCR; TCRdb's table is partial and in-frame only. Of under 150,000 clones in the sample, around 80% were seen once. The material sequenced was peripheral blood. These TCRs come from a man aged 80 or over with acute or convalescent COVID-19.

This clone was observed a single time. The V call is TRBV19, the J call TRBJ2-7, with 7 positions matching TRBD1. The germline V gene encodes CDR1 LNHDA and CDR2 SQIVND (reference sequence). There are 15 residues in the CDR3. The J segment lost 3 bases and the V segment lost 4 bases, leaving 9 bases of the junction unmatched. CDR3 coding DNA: TGTGCCAGTAGTACGCTAACGGGACAGAGCTACGAGCAGTACTTC. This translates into CASSTLTGQSYEQYF.

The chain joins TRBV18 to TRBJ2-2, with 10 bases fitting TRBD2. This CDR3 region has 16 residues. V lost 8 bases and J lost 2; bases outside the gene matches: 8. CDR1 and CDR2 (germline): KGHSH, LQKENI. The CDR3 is CASARGLAVNTGELFF. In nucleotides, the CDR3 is TGTGCCAGCGCGCGCGGACTAGCGGTAAACACCGGGGAGCTGTTTTTT.

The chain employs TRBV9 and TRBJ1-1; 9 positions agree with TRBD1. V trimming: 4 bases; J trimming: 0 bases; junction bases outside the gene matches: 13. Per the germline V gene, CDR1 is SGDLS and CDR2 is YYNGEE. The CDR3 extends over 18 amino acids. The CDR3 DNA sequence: TGTGCCAGCAGCCCTACCGGGACAGGGAACCTCGTGAACACTGAAGCTTTCTTT. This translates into CASSPTGTGNLVNTEAFF. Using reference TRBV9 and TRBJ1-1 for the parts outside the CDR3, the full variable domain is DSGVTQTPKHLITATGQRVTLRCSPRSGDLSVYWYQQSLDQGLQFLIQYYNGEERAKGNILERFSAQQFPDLHSELNLSSLELGDSALYFCASSPTGTGNLVNTEAFFGQGTRLTVV.

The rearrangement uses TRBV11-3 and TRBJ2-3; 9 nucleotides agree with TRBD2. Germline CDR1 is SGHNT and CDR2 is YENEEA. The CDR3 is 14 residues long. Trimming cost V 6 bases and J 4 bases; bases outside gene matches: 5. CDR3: CASSYSGGADTQYF. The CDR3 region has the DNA TGTGCCAGCAGTTATAGCGGGGGTGCAGATACGCAGTATTTT.

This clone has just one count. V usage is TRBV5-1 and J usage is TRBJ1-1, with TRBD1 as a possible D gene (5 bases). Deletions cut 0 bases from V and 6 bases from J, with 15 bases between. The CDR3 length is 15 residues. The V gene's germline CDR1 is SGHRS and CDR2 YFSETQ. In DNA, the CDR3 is TGCGCCAGCAGCTTGGGTGGACGGGGGACTCCTGAAGCTTTCTTT. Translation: CASSLGGRGTPEAFF.

CDR3 DNA: TGTGCCAGCAGTGGGGTGAGCAGGGGGCGAACCGGGGAGCTGTTTTTT. Its protein product is CASSGVSRGRTGELFF. This chain links TRBV2 with TRBJ2-2, with 8 bases aligning to TRBD1. The CDR3 contains 16 residues. Unmatched junction bases numbered 9, after V lost 4 bases and J lost 5 bases. The germline CDR1 and CDR2 sequences are SNHLY and FYNNEI.

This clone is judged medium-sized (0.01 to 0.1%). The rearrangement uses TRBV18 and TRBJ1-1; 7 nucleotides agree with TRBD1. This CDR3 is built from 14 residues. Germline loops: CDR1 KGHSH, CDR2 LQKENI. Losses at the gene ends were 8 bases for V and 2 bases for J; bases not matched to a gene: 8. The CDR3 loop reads CASRRDRQNTEAFF. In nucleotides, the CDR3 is TGTGCCAGCCGACGGGACAGACAAAACACTGAAGCTTTCTTT.

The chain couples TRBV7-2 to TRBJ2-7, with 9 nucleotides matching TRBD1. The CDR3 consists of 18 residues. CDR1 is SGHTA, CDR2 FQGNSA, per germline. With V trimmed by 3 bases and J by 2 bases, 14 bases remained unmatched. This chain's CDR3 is CASSFRTGAPFTTYEQYF. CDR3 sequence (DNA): TGTGCCAGCAGCTTTCGGACAGGGGCGCCGTTTACTACCTACGAGCAGTACTTC.